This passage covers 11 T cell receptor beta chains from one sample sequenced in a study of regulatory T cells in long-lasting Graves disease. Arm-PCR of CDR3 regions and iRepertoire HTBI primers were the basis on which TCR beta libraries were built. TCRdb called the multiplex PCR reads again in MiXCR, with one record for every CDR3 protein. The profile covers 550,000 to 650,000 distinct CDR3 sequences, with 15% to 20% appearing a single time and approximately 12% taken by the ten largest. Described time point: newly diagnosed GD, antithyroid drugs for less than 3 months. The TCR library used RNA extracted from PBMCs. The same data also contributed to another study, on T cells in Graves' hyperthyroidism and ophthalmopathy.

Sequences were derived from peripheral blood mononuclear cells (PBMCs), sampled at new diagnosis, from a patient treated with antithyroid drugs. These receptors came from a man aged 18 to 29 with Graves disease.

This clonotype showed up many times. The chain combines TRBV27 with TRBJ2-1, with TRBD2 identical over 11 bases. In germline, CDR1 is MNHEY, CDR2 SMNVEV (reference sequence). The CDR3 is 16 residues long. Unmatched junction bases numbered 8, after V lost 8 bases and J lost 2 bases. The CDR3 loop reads CASQTLAGGTYNEQFF. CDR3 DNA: TGTGCCAGCCAGACGCTAGCGGGAGGAACCTACAATGAGCAGTTCTTC.

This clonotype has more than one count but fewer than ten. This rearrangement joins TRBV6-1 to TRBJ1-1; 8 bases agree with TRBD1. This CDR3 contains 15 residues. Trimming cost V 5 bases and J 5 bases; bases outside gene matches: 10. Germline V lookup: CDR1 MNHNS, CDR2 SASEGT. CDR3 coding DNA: TGTGCCAGCAGTCCATATTTAACAGGGGGGACTGAAGCTTTCTTT. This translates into CASSPYLTGGTEAFF.

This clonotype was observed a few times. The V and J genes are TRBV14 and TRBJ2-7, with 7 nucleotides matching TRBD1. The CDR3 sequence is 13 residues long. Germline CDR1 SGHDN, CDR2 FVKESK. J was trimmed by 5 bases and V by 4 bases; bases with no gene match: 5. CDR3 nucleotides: TGTGCCAGCAGCCCAAGGACAGGCCACGAGCAGTACTTC. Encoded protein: CASSPRTGHEQYF.

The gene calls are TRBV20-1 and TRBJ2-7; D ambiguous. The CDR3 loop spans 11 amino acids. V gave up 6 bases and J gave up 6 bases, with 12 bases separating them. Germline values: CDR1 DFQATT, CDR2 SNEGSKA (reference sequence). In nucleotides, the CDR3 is TGCAGTGCAAGCTCCCGGCTCGAGCAGTACTTC. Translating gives CSASSRLEQYF.

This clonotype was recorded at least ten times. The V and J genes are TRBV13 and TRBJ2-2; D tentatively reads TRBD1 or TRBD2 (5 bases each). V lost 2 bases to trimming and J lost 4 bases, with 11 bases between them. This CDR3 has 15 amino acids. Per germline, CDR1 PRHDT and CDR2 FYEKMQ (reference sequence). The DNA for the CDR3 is TGTGCCAGCAGCTTAAGAGGGGATGGCACCGGGGAGCTGTTTTTT. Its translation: CASSLRGDGTGELFF.

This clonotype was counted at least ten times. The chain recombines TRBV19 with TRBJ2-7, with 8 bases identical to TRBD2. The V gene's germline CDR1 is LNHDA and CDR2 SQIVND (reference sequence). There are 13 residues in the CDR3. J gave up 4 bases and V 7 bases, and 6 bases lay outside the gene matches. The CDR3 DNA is TGTGCCAGTACAAGCGGGAGCGGTTACGAGCAGTACTTC. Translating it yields CASTSGSGYEQYF.

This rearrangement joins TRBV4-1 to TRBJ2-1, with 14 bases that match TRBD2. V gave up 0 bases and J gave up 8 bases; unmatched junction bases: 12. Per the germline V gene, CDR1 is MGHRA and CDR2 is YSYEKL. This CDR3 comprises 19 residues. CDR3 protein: CASSQDPGLAGAGMDEQFF. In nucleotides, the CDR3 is TGCGCCAGCAGCCAAGATCCGGGACTAGCGGGAGCGGGGATGGATGAGCAGTTCTTC.

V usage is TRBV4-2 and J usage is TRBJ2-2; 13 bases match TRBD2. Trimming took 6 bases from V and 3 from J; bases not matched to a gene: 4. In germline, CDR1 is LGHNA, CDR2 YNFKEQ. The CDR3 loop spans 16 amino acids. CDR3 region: CASRLAGGRDTGELFF. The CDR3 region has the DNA TGTGCCAGCAGACTAGCGGGAGGGAGGGACACCGGGGAGCTGTTTTTT.

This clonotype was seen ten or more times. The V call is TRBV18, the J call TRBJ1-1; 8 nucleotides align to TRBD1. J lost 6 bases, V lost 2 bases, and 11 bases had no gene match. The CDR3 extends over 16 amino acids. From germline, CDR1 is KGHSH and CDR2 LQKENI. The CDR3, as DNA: TGTGCCAGCTCACCAGGGACAGGAGATACCGATTCTGAAGCTTTCTTT. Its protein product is CASSPGTGDTDSEAFF.

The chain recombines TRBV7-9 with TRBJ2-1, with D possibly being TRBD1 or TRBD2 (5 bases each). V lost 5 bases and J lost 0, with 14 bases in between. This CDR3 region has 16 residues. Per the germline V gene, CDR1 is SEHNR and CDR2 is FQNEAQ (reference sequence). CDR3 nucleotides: TGTGCCAGCAGCCCTCCGGCAGGGAGCTCCTACAATGAGCAGTTCTTC. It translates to CASSPPAGSSYNEQFF. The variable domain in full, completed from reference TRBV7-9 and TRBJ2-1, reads DTGVSQNPRHKITKRGQNVTFRCDPISEHNRLYWYRQTLGQGPEFLTYFQNEAQLEKSRLLSDRFSAERPKGSFSTLEIQRTEQGDSAMYLCASSPPAGSSYNEQFFGPGTRLTVL.

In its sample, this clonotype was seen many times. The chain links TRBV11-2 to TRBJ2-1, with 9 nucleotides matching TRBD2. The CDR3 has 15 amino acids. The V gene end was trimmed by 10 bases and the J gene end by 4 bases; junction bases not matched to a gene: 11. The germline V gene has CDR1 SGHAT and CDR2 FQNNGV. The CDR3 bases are TGTGCCACCGCTCCGCTAGCGGGAACGTACAATGAGCAGTTCTTC. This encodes CATAPLAGTYNEQFF.